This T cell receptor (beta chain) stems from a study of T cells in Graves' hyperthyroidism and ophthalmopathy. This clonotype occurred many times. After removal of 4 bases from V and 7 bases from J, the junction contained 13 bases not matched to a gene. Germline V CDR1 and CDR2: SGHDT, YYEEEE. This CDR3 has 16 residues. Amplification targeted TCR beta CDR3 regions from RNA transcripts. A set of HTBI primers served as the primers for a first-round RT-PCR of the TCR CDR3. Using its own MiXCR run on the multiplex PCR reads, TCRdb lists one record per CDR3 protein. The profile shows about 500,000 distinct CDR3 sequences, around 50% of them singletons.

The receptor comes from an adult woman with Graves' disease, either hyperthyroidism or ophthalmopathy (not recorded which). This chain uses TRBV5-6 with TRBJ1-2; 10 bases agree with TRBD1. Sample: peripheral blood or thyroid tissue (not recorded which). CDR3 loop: CASSETGGIQVGGYTF. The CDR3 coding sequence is TGTGCCAGCAGCGAGACAGGGGGCATTCAAGTCGGTGGCTACACCTTC.